The T cell receptor (beta chain) under discussion was sequenced for a study of graft-versus-host responses after intestinal transplantation. Study summary: Transplants were multivisceral, liver-intestinal, or isolated intestinal. Every transplant recipient was induced with anti-thymocyte globulin, then maintained on tacrolimus and steroids for roughly 3 years.

Overall study findings and caveats: Across patients carrying graft-donor T cell macrochimerism, allografts held high graft-versus-host to host-versus-graft clonal ratios. The study associated peak circulating GvH clone levels with early post-transplant HvG declines.

Measured with immunoSEQ multiplex PCR; TCRdb has only the in-frame clones, and not every one. Of tens of thousands of clones in the sample, 90% to 95% were seen once. Comments on this clone: What it recognizes is unknown.

The CDR3 is 15 amino acids. Germline assignment: CDR1 SGDLS and CDR2 YYNGEE. V was trimmed by 1 base and J by 0 bases, leaving 11 bases between them. The chain joins TRBV9 to TRBJ2-7; TRBD1 might be the D (6 bases). This clonotype was obtained from a human donor who was the organ donor for an intestinal transplant. This material consisted of unstimulated CD4+ T cells sorted from spleen or lymph node cells, taken before transplant. CDR3 residues: CASSVLPDSSYEQYF. In DNA, the CDR3 is TGTGCCAGCAGCGTACTGCCGGACAGCTCCTACGAGCAGTACTTC.